The clone carrying this TCR beta chain was found once. The data belong to a study of blood T cell repertoires in COVID-19. About the research overall: In each case, the material was cDNA or gDNA derived from T cells, B-cell-depleted T cells, or PBMCs.

V was pared by 1 base and J by 3 bases, with 17 bases of the junction left unmatched. There are 20 residues in the CDR3. Looked up from germline, CDR1 is LGHNA and CDR2 is YSLEER. Sequenced by immunoSEQ multiplex PCR; TCRdb stores in-frame clones only, minus some. The profile shows about 210,000 clones, about four fifths of them singletons. Individuals aged about 18 to 90 years were recruited from roughly 23 US areas. Allocation to cohorts depended on clinical history reported by the participants. This receptor was taken from a woman aged 50 to 60 with acute COVID-19. Material: PBMCs or T cells enriched from blood (not recorded which). V is TRBV4-3 and J is TRBJ2-5, with 10 nucleotides matching TRBD1. The CDR3 bases are TGCGCCAGCAGCCAAGCCCCTCCCGTAGTGACAGGGGGCTCTGAAGAGACCCAGTACTTC. Its translation is CASSQAPPVVTGGSEETQYF.